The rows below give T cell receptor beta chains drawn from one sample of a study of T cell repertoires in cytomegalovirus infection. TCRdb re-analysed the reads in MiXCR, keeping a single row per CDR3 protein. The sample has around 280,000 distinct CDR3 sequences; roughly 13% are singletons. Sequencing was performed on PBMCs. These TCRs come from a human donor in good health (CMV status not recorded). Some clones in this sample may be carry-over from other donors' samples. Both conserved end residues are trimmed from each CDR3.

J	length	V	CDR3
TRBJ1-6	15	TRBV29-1	SVEGGESPTYNSPLH
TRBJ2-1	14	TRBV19	ASGANIGTGDNEQF
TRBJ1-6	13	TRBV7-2	ASSDRDRGVSPLH
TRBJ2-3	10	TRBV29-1	SVNPEWDSRH
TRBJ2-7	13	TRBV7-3	ASSKGAGSPYEQY
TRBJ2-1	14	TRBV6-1	ASSPGLALNYNEQF
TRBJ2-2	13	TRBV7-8	ASSLRGGDTGELF
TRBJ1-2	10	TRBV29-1	SVEGREAGYT
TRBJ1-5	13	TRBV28	ASSSSTPRNQPQH
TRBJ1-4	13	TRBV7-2	ASSSPDATNEKLF
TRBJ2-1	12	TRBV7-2	ASSLSGQYNEQF
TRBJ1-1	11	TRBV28	ASMSRGATEAF
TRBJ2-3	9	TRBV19	ASSIGDTQY
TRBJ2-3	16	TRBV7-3	ASSPRLAGGRGTDTQY
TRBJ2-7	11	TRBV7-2	ASSAQGADEQY
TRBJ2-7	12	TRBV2	ASSTPRGRGEQY
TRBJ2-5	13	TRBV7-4	ASSLAGTHQETQY
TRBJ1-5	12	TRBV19	ASSKPTGNQPQH
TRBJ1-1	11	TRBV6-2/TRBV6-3	ASSYVGYTEAF
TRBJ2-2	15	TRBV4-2	ASSQDVLAGNTGELF
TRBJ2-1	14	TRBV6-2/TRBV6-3	ASSRASVSSYNEQF
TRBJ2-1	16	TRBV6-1	ASSDVGQDSGLYNEQF
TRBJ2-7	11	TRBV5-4	ASSWTGSVEQY
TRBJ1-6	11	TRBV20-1	SASGEAASPLH
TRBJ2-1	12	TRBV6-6	ASSYGTGADEQF
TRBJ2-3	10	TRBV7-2	ASSPIFDTQY
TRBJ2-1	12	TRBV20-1	SARPTGAWDEQF
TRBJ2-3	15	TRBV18	ASSPPDPRIGTDTQY
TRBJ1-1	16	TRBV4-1	ASSQGIDRDSPSLEAF
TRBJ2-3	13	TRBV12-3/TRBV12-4	ASNPHGGLQDTQY
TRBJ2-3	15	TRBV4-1	ASSQDPQGSQSDTQY
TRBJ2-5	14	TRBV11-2	ASSLGSGRVEETQY
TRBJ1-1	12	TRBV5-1	ASSLGRGATEAF
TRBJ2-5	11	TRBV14	ASSRELEGTQY
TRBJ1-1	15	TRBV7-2	ASSTVSYWQSLTEAF
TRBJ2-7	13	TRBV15	ATSNEAGGSYEQY
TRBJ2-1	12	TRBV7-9	ASRGGQGYNEQF
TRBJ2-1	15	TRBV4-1	ASSRGGLAGTYNEQF
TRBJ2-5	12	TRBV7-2	ASSFPEGRETQY
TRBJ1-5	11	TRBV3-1	ASSPGPDQPQH
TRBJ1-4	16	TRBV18	ASSPKFSGGATNEKLF
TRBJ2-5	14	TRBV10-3	AISDRLVQAQETQY
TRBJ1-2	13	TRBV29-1	SVRSGTGVFYGYT
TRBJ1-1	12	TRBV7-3	ASSLAGPGTEAF
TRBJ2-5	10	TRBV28	ASTGTVETQY
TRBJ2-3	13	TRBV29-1	SVAPNTGITDTQY